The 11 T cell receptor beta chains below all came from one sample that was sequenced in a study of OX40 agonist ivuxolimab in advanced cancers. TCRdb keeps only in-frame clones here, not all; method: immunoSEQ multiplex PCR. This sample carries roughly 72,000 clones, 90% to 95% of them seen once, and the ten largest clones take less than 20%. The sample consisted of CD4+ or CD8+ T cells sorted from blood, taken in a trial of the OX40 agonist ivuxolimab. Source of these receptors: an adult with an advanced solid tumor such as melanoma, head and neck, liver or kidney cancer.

The CDR3 nucleotides read TGTGCCTGGAGTTTCGGTGTCGATAACTATGGCTACACCTTC. As protein: CAWSFGVDNYGYTF. The chain links TRBV30 to TRBJ1-2; D gene uncertain. The V gene's germline CDR1 is GTSNPN and CDR2 SVGIG (reference sequence). This CDR3 comprises 14 residues. Trimming removed 2 bases at V and 1 base at J, with 11 bases between.

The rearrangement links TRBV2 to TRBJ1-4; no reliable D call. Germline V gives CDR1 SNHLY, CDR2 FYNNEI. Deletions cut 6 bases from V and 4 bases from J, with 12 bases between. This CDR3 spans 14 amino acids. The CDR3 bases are TGTGCCAGCAGGGAGGGCAGATTTAATGAAAAACTGTTTTTT. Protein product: CASREGRFNEKLFF.

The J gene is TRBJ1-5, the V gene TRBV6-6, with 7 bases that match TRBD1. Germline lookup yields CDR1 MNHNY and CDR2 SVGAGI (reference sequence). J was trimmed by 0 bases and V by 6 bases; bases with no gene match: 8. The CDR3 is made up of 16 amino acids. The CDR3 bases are TGTGCCAGCAGCCGACAGGGCTCCCTTAGCAATCAGCCCCAGCATTTT. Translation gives CASSRQGSLSNQPQHF.

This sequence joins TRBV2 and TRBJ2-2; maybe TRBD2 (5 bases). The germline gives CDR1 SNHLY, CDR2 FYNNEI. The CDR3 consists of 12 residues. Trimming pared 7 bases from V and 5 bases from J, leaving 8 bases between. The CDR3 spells CASNRGTGELFF. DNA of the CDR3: TGTGCCAGCAATCGCGGGACCGGGGAGCTGTTTTTT.

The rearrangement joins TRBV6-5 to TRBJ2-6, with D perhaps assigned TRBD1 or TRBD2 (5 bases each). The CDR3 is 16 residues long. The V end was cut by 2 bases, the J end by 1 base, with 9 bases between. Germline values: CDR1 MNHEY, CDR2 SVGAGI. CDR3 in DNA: TGTGCCAGCAGTTACCCGGGACGTTCTGGGGCCAACGTCCTGACTTTC. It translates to CASSYPGRSGANVLTF.

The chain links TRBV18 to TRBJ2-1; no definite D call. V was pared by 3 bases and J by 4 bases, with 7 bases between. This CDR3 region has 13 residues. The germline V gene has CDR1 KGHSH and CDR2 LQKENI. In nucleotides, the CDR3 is TGTGCCAGCTCACCGTCAGAATACAATGAGCAGTTCTTC. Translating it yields CASSPSEYNEQFF.

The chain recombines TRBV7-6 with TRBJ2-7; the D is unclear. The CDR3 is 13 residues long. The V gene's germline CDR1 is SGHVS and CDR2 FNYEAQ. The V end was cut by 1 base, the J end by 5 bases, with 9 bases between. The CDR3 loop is CASSLDPGDEQYF. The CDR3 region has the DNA TGTGCCAGCAGCTTAGATCCAGGCGACGAGCAGTACTTC. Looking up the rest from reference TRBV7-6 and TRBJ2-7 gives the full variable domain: GAGVSQSPRYKVTKRGQDVALRCDPISGHVSLYWYRQALGQGPEFLTYFNYEAQQDKSGLPNDRFSAERPEGSISTLTIQRTEQRDSAMYRCASSLDPGDEQYFGPGTRLTVT.

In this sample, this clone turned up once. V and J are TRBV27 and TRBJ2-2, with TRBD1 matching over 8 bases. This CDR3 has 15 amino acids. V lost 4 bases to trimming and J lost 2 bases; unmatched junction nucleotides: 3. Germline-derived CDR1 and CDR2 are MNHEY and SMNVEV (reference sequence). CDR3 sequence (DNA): TGTGCCAGCAGTTGGGCAGGGGGCAACACCGGGGAGCTGTTTTTT. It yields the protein CASSWAGGNTGELFF.

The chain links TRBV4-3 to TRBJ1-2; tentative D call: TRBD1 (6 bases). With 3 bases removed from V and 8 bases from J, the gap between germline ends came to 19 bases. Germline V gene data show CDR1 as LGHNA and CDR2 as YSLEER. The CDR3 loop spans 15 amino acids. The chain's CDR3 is CASSQVAGERTGYTF. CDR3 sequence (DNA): TGCGCCAGCAGCCAGGTCGCAGGGGAGAGGACGGGCTACACCTTC.

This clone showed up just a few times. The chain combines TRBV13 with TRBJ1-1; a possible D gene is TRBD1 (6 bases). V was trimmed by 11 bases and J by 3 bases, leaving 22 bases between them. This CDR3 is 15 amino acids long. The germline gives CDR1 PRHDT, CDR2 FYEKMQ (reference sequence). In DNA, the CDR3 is TGTGCCTCTACGACCCGGGGGGCATGGGACACTGAAGCTTTCTTT. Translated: CASTTRGAWDTEAFF. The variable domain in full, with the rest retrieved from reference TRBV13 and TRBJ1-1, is AAGVIQSPRHLIKEKRETATLKCYPIPRHDTVYWYQQGPGQDPQFLISFYEKMQSDKGSIPDRFSAQQFSDYHSELNMSSLELGDSALYFCASTTRGAWDTEAFFGQGTRLTVV.

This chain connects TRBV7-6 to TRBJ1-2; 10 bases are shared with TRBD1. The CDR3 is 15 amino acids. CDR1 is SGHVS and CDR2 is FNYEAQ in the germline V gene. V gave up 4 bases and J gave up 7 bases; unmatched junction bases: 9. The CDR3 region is CASSYAGQGRGGYTF. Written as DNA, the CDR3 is TGTGCCAGCAGCTATGCGGGACAGGGGAGAGGTGGCTACACCTTC.